The entry that follows covers one TCR beta chain sequence. The antigen remains unidentified. This sample is drawn from a study of cytomegalovirus exposure and HLA in healthy donors. Per the germline V gene, CDR1 is KGHSH and CDR2 is LQKENI. The ends were cut back, 3 bases at V and 9 bases at J, with 15 bases in the middle. The CDR3 spans 14 residues. Participants comprised healthy donors of bone marrow. PCR used 60 Vbeta primers and 13 Jbeta primers. The protocol was immunoSEQ multiplex PCR, while the TCRdb copy is restricted to in-frame clones and leaves out a portion. The sample yields 200,000 or so clones, approximately 80% seen once. Study-wide results and caveats: Later analysis identified a missense DCLRE1C variant that was linked to TCR beta V- and J-gene trimming. Earlier analysis yielded a pattern in which most TCR beta V segments were productive about 87% or about 30% of the time.

V and J are TRBV18 and TRBJ2-1; TRBD1 is a possible D gene (5 bases). This sequence originates from a woman aged 18-29 years in good health and CMV-seropositive. Sequencing was done on a sample of PBMCs. As DNA, the CDR3 is TGTGCCAGCTCACCCTACACCAGGGCCGGTGAGCAGTTCTTC. Its translation is CASSPYTRAGEQFF. Looking up the rest from reference TRBV18 and TRBJ2-1 gives the full variable domain: NAGVMQNPRHLVRRRGQEARLRCSPMKGHSHVYWYRQLPEEGLKFMVYLQKENIIDESGMPKERFSAEFPKEGPSILRIQQVVRGDSAAYFCASSPYTRAGEQFFGPGTRLTVL.